Listed here are 16 T cell receptor beta chains from one sample, sequenced in a study of blood T cells in healthy people across ages. With a J-beta primer mix and a sample-barcoded 5' primer, a second PCR ran about 6 to 11 cycles. TCRdb redid the calling of the 5' RACE reads with MiXCR, one entry per CDR3 protein. The data contain approximately 1.5 million distinct CDR3 sequences, approximately 42% of them singletons. Specimen: blood. These receptors originate from a woman aged 18-29 years in good health.

Remarks on this clonotype: Its ends do not fully match the called genes, so a read error is possible. CDR3 coding DNA: TGTGCCAGCATCTTAGGGGACGAGCAGTACTTC. It encodes CASILGDEQYF. V usage is TRBV13 and J usage is TRBJ2-7, with D possibly matching TRBD1 (5 bases). CDR1 PRHDT and CDR2 FYEKMQ come from the germline V gene (reference sequence). This CDR3 region has 11 residues.

The V gene is TRBV10-3, the J gene TRBJ1-6; 7 nucleotides line up with TRBD1. The junction had 11 bases not matched to a gene; V was cut back by 3 bases and J by 0 bases. In germline, CDR1 is ENHRY, CDR2 SYGVKD. This CDR3 comprises 19 residues. The chain's CDR3 is CAISDPRGRGSSYNSPLHF. CDR3 DNA: TGTGCCATCAGTGACCCTCGGGGCAGGGGGAGCTCCTATAATTCACCCCTCCACTTT.

V and J are TRBV4-1 and TRBJ1-1, with D perhaps TRBD1 (5 bases). Deletions cut 0 bases from V and 7 bases from J, with 12 bases between. CDR3 size: 14 residues. Germline V CDR1 and CDR2: MGHRA, YSYEKL. CDR3 region: CASSQDEGRIEAFF. CDR3 sequence (DNA): TGCGCCAGCAGCCAAGATGAGGGACGGATTGAAGCTTTCTTT.

The genes are TRBV29-1 and TRBJ1-5; perhaps TRBD1 as D (6 bases). V was cut by 6 bases and J by 5 bases, with 17 bases left in between. CDR1 and CDR2 from the germline V gene are SQVTM and ANQGSEA. CDR3 length: 14 amino acids. The CDR3 nucleotides read TGCAGCGTCACCTTAGGACAGTTTGATCAGCCCCAGCATTTT. Translating gives CSVTLGQFDQPQHF.

The V call is TRBV20-1, the J call TRBJ1-1, with 9 bases matching TRBD1. The CDR3 is 13 amino acids. Trimming cost V 1 base and J 5 bases; bases outside gene matches: 2. Germline V gene sequence: CDR1 DFQATT, CDR2 SNEGSKA (reference sequence). CDR3: CSARGTGETEAFF. The CDR3 DNA follows: TGCAGTGCTAGAGGGACAGGGGAGACTGAAGCTTTCTTT.

Only a few counts were recorded for this clonotype. The chain carries TRBV27 and TRBJ2-1; TRBD2 matches at 12 bases. V trimming: 5 bases; J trimming: 8 bases; junction bases outside the gene matches: 10. This CDR3 has 16 residues. The germline V gene encodes CDR1 MNHEY and CDR2 SMNVEV (reference sequence). The CDR3 spells CASSPSLAGGLYEQFF. The CDR3 DNA sequence: TGTGCCAGCAGTCCCTCCCTAGCGGGAGGGCTCTATGAGCAGTTCTTC.

This clonotype was seen a handful of times. This rearrangement joins TRBV4-2 to TRBJ2-7, with 8 bases fitting TRBD1. The CDR3 spans 15 residues. CDR1 LGHNA and CDR2 YNFKEQ come from the germline V gene. The J segment lost 5 bases and the V segment lost 4 bases, leaving 10 bases of the junction unmatched. DNA for the CDR3: TGTGCCAGCAGCCGGGAGACAGGGGTATCCGACGAGCAGTACTTC. Its protein product is CASSRETGVSDEQYF.

This clonotype showed up just once. V gene TRBV20-1 combines with J gene TRBJ2-1; TRBD2 aligns across 10 bases. V was pared by 3 bases and J by 3 bases, with 5 bases of the junction left unmatched. The CDR3 spans 15 residues. Germline V gene sequence: CDR1 DFQATT, CDR2 SNEGSKA (reference sequence). The CDR3 bases are TGCAGTGCTAGCAGGGGACTAGCGAACTACAATGAGCAGTTCTTC. This translates into CSASRGLANYNEQFF.

This chain links TRBV27 with TRBJ2-3, with D unresolved. This CDR3 spans 16 amino acids. V lost 3 bases, J lost 1 base, and 14 bases lay in between. The germline V gene encodes CDR1 MNHEY and CDR2 SMNVEV (reference sequence). The CDR3 nucleotides are TGTGCCAGCAGTTTTCTGGCAGGAGAGGGCACAGATACGCAGTATTTT. It encodes CASSFLAGEGTDTQYF.

The chain carries TRBV13 and TRBJ2-7; unclear D gene. The V end lost 4 bases, the J end lost 5 bases, and 12 bases lay between the germline ends. CDR1 and CDR2 from the germline V gene are PRHDT and FYEKMQ (reference sequence). The CDR3 extends over 13 amino acids. In DNA form, the CDR3 reads TGTGCCAGCAGCTCCCCGGCCAGCCACGAGCAGTACTTC. As protein: CASSSPASHEQYF.

The gene calls are TRBV3-1 and TRBJ1-4; a weak D match, TRBD1 (5 bases). Per the germline V gene, CDR1 is LGHDT and CDR2 is YNNKEL (reference sequence). This CDR3 is built from 19 residues. The V and J ends lost 3 bases and 3 bases respectively, with 23 bases between them. The CDR3: CASSQDSTVRGRPNEKLFF. The DNA of the CDR3 is TGTGCCAGCAGCCAGGACTCCACGGTTAGGGGCCGGCCTAATGAAAAACTGTTTTTT.

This clonotype was observed a single time. The chain combines TRBV10-3 with TRBJ2-3; no clear D. CDR1 is ENHRY, CDR2 SYGVKD, per germline. This CDR3 has 13 residues. The V end lost 2 bases, the J end lost 5 bases, and 8 bases lay between the germline ends. The chain's CDR3 is CAISEQGKDTQYF. CDR3 coding DNA: TGTGCCATCAGTGAGCAAGGGAAAGATACGCAGTATTTT.

The genes are TRBV9 and TRBJ2-7; 7 positions match TRBD1. The length of the CDR3 is 16 residues. V gave up 3 bases and J gave up 3 bases; unmatched junction bases: 12. CDR1 is SGDLS and CDR2 is YYNGEE in the germline V gene. CDR3 loop: CASSERGGQRIYEQYF. Here the CDR3 DNA reads TGTGCCAGCAGCGAACGTGGGGGACAGAGAATCTACGAGCAGTACTTC.

The chain is built from TRBV7-9 and TRBJ1-4; 7 bases map to TRBD1. Germline lookup yields CDR1 SEHNR and CDR2 FQNEAQ (reference sequence). The CDR3 is 15 amino acids. Germline trimming cut 5 bases from V and 6 bases from J; bases unmatched to any gene: 9. As DNA, the CDR3 is TGTGCCAGCAGCCCCGGACAGGCCGGATATGAAAAACTGTTTTTT. Amino acid sequence: CASSPGQAGYEKLFF.

The chain links TRBV7-9 to TRBJ2-1, with a possible D match to TRBD2 (5 bases). The CDR3 spans 15 residues. CDR1 and CDR2 from the germline V gene are SEHNR and FQNEAQ (reference sequence). V was shortened by 8 bases and J by 5 bases, with 19 bases between the two germline ends. This CDR3 reads CASETPGKSHNEQFF. CDR3 coding DNA: TGTGCCAGCGAAACGCCCGGGAAATCTCACAATGAGCAGTTCTTC.

The chain is built from TRBV20-1 and TRBJ2-3; 7 bases are shared with TRBD2. Germline V CDR1 and CDR2: DFQATT, SNEGSKA (reference sequence). J was trimmed by 5 bases and V by 1 base; bases with no gene match: 9. The CDR3 sequence is 15 residues long. CDR3 region: CSARGLREGGDTQYF. The CDR3 DNA sequence: TGCAGTGCTAGAGGCCTTAGGGAGGGTGGAGATACGCAGTATTTT.